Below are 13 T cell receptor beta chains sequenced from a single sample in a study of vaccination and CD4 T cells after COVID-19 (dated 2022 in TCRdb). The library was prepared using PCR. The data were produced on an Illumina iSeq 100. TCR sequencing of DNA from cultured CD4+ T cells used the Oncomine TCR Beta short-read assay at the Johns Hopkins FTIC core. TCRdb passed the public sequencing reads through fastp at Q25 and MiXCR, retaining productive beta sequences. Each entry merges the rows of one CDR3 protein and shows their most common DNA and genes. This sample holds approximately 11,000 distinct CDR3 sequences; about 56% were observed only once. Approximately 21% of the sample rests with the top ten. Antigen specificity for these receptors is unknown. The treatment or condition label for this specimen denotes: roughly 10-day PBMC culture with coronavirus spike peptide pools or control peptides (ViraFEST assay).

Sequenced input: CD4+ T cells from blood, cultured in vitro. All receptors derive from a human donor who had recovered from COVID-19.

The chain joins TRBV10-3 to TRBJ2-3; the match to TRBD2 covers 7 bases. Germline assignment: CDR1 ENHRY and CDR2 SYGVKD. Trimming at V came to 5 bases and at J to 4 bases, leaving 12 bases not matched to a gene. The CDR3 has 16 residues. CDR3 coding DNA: TGTGCCATCAGTCCTACTAGCGCCAAGCGGGCAGATACGCAGTATTTT. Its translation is CAISPTSAKRADTQYF.

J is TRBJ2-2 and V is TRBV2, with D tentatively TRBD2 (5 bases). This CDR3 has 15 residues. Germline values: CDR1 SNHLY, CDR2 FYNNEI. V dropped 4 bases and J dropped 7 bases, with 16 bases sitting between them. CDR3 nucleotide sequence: TGTGCCAGCAGTGCCGGGAAAGGGTTAATCGGGGAGCTGTTTTTT. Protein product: CASSAGKGLIGELFF.

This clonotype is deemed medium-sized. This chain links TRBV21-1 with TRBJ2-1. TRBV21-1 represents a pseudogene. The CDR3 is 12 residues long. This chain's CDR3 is CASSSHLNEQFF. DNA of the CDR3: TGTGCCAGCAGCTCCCACCTTAATGAGCAGTTCTTC.

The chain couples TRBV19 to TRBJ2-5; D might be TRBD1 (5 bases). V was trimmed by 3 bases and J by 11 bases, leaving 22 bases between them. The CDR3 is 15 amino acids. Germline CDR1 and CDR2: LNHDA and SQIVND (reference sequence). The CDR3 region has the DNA TGTGCCAGTAGTATGGTGACAGCAAGCTCAGGGAAACAGTACTTC. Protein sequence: CASSMVTASSGKQYF.

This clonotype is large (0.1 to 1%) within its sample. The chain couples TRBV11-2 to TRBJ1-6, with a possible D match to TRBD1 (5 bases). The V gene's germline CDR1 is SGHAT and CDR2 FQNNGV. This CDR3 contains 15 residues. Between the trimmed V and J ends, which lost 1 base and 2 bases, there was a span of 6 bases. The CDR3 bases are TGTGCCAGCAGCTTAGTGACAGCCTATAATTCACCCCTCCACTTT. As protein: CASSLVTAYNSPLHF.

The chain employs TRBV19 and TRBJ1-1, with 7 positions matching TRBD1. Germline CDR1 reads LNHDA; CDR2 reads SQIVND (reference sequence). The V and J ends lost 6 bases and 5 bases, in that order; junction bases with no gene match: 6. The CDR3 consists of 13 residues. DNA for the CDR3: TGTGCCAGTAGAAGTGACAGGGCGACTGAAGCTTTCTTT. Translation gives CASRSDRATEAFF.

The CDR3 bases are TGTGCCAGCAGTCGAACTCGGACAGGGGACTCCTACGAGCAGTACTTC. It is translated as CASSRTRTGDSYEQYF. This sequence joins TRBV6-1 and TRBJ2-7, with 9 bases that match TRBD1. CDR1 and CDR2 from the germline V gene are MNHNS and SASEGT. The CDR3 has 16 amino acids. The V segment lost 5 bases and the J segment 0 bases; nucleotides outside the gene matches: 8.

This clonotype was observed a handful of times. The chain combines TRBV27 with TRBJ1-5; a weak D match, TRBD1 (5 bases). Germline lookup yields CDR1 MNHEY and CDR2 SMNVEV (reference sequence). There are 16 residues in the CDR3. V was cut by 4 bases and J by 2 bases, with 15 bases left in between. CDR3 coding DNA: TGTGCCAGCAGTTCCATGGGGGGACTTGGCAATCAGCCCCAGCATTTT. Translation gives CASSSMGGLGNQPQHF.

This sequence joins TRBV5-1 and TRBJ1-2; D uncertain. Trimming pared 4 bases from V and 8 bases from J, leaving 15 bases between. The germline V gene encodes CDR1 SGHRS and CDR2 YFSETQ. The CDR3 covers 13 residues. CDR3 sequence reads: CASSVGRPEGYTF. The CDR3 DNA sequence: TGCGCCAGCAGCGTCGGACGCCCGGAGGGCTACACCTTC. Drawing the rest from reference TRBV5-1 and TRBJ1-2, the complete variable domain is KAGVTQTPRYLIKTRGQQVTLSCSPISGHRSVSWYQQTPGQGLQFLFEYFSETQRNKGNFPGRFSGRQFSNSRSEMNVSTLELGDSALYLCASSVGRPEGYTFGSGTRLTVV.

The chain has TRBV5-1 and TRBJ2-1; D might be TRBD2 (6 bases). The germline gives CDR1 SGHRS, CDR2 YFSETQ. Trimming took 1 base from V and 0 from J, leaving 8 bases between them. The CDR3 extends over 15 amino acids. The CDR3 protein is CASSLYGGSYNEQFF. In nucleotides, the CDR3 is TGCGCCAGCAGCTTGTACGGGGGCTCCTACAATGAGCAGTTCTTC.

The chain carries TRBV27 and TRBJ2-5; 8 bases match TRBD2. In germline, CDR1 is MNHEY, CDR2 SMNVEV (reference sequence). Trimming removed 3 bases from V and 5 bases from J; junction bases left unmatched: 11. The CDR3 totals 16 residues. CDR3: CASSFQGRGAVETQYF. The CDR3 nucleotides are TGTGCCAGCAGTTTTCAGGGGCGGGGGGCGGTGGAGACCCAGTACTTC.

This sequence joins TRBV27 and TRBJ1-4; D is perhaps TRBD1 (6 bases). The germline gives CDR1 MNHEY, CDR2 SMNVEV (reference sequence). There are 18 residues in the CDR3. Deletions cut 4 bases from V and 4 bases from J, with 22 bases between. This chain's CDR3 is CASSYDTGSRGLNEKLFF. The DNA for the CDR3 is TGTGCCAGCAGTTACGACACCGGGAGCAGGGGTCTTAATGAAAAACTGTTTTTT.

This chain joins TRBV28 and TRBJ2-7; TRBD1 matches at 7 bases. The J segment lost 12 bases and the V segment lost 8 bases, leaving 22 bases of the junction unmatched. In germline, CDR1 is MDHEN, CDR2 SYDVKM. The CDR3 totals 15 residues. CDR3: CASGGQVFEPSSLYF. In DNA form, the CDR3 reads TGTGCCAGCGGTGGACAGGTGTTCGAACCTTCGAGCTTGTACTTC. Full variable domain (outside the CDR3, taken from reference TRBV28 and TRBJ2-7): DVKVTQSSRYLVKRTGEKVFLECVQDMDHENMFWYRQDPGLGLRLIYFSYDVKMKEKGDIPEGYSVSREKKERFSLILESASTNQTSMYLCASGGQVFEPSSLYFGPGTRLTVT.